The present TCR beta chain was sequenced within a study of blood T cells in healthy people across ages. For the second PCR, which ran for 7 to 11 cycles, a sample-barcoded 5' primer and a J-beta primer mix were used. TCRdb redid the calling of the 5' RACE reads with MiXCR, one entry per CDR3 protein. This sample has about 780,000 distinct CDR3 sequences, with about 42% found just once. This CDR3 comprises 11 residues. From germline, CDR1 is MNHNS and CDR2 SASEGT. The V end was cut by 8 bases, the J end by 3 bases, with 8 bases between. The source material was blood. The rearrangement joins TRBV6-1 to TRBJ2-7; D is ambiguous. The receptor's source is a man at least 80 years old in good health. The CDR3 bases are TGTGCCAGCCACCGATACTACGAGCAGTACTTC. Amino acid sequence: CASHRYYEQYF.